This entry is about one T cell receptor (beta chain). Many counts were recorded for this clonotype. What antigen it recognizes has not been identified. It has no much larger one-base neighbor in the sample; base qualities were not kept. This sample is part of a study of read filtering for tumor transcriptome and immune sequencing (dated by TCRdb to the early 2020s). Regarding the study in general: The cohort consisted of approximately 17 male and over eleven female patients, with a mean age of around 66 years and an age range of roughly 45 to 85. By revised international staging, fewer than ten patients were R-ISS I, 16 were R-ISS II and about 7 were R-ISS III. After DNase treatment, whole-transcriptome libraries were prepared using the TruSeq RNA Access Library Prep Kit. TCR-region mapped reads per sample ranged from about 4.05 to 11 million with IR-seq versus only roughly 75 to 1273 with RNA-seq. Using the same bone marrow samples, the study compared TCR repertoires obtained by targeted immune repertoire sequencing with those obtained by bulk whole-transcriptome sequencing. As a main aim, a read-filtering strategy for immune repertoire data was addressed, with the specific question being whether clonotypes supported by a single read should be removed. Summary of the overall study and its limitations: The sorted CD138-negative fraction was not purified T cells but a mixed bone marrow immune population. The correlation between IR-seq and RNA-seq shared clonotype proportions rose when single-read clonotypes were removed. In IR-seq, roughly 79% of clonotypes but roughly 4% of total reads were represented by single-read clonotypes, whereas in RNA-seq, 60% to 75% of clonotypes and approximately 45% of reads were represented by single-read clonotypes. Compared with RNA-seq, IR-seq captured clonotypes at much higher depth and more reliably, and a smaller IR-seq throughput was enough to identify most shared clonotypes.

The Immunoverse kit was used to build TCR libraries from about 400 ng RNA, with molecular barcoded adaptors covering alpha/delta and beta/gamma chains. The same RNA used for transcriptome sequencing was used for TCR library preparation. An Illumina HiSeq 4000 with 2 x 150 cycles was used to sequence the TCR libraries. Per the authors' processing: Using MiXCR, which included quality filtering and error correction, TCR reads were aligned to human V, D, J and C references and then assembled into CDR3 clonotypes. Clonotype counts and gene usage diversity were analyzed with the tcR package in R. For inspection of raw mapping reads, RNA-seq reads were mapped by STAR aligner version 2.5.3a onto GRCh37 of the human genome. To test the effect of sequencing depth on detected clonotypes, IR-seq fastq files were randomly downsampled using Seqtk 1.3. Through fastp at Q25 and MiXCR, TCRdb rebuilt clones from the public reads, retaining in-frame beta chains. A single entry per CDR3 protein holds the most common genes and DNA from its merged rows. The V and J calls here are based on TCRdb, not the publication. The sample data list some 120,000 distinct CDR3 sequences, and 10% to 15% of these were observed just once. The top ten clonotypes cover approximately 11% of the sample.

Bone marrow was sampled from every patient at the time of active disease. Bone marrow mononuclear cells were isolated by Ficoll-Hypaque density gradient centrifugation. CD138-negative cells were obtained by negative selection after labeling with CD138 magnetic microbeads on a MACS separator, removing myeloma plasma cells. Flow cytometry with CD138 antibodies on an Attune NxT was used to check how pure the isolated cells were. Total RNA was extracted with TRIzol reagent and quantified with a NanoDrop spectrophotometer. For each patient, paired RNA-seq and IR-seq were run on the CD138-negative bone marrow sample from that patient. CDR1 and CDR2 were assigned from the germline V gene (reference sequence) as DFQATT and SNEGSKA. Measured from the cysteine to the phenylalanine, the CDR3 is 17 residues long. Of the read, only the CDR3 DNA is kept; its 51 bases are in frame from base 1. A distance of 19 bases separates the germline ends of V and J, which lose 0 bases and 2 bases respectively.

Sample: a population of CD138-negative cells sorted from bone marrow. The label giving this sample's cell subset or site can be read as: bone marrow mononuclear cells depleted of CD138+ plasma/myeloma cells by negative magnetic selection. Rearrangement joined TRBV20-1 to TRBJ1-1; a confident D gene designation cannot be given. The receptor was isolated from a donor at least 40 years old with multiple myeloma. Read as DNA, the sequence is TGCAGTGCTAGAGATCGAAGGAAACCGGGAGCAAACACTGAAGCTTTCTTT. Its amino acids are CSARDRRKPGANTEAFF.